This TCR beta chain was profiled in a study of cytomegalovirus exposure and HLA in healthy donors. CDR3 length: 15 residues. Per germline, CDR1 LNHNV and CDR2 YYDKDF (reference sequence). V dropped 0 bases and J dropped 0 bases, with 8 bases sitting between them. Sequencing was performed with immunoSEQ multiplex PCR; in TCRdb, only in-frame clones are kept and a portion is missing. The data contain about 140,000 clones, approximately 80% of them singletons. The source of this sequence is a man in his thirties or forties in good health and CMV-seropositive. The J gene is TRBJ1-1, the V gene TRBV15; tentative D call: TRBD1 (5 bases). The sample was PBMCs. The CDR3 bases are TGTGCCACCAGCAGAGAAGACAGCTTGAACACTGAAGCTTTCTTT. Its translation is CATSREDSLNTEAFF.